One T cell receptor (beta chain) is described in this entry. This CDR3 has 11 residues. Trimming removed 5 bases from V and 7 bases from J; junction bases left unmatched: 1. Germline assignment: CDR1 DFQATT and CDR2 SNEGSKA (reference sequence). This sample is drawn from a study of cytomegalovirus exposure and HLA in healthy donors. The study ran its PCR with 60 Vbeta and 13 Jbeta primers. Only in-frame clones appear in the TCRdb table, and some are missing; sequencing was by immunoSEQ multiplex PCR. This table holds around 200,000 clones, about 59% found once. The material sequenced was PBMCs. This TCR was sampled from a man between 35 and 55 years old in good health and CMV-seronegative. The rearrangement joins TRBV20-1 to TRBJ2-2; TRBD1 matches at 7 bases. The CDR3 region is CSARDSGELFF. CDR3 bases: TGCAGTGCTCGGGACAGCGGGGAGCTGTTTTTT.